The entry below describes one T cell receptor (beta chain). What it binds is unknown. A much larger clone lies a single base off, so this may be a read error. Trimming left V 2 bases short and J 2 bases short, with 13 bases between. The length of the CDR3 is 15 residues. Germline lookup yields CDR1 SGHTA and CDR2 FQGTGA. Cells sorted as Tregs were CD4+, CD25+ and CD127-/low. Study outcomes and limitations: Tumor Treg TCRs overlapped most with tumor naive CD4+ cells.

After constant-region reverse-primer amplification, full-length variable regions underwent semi-nested PCR with Nested Universal Primer A. TCRdb processed the 5' RACE reads anew with MiXCR; each CDR3 protein has one entry. The sample lists over 45,000 distinct CDR3 sequences; roughly 28% were seen once. This receptor was obtained from a female donor with breast cancer. The chain joins TRBV7-3 to TRBJ2-7, with D tentatively TRBD1 (6 bases). Input material: tumor-infiltrating Tregs sorted from the breast tumor. CDR3 sequence (DNA): TGTGCCAGCAGCTTAGTGGCAGGGGAGACCTACGAGCAGTACGTC. It encodes CASSLVAGETYEQYV.